Listed below are T cell receptor beta chains from one sample, sequenced in a study of blood T cells in healthy people across ages. TCRdb reprocessed the 5' RACE reads with MiXCR, giving one entry per CDR3 protein. The data contain hundreds of thousands of distinct CDR3 sequences, under 80% of them seen just once; the ten biggest clones take up around a quarter. Input material: blood. These receptors were obtained from a man in his thirties or forties in good health. Both conserved end residues are part of each CDR3. A D gene is named only where the DNA matches it firmly. Some rows mark clone size as missing; the rest say once, few, many or name a class of expanded clone.

clone_size j_call v_call d_call cdr3_aa cdr3_nt
NA TRBJ1-1 TRBV2 NA CASKDWGAEAFF TGTGCAAGCAAGGATTGGGGCGCTGAAGCTTTCTTT
NA TRBJ2-1 TRBV4-2 NA CASSQRGGRSDNEQFF TGTGCCAGCAGCCAAAGAGGAGGTAGATCCGACAATGAGCAGTTCTTC
NA TRBJ1-2 TRBV7-9 NA CASSLGGSAYGYTF TGTGCCAGCAGCTTAGGTGGGTCCGCCTATGGCTACACCTTC
once TRBJ2-1 TRBV7-2 TRBD2 CASEGLAAQRPHTEQFF TGTGCCAGCGAGGGACTAGCGGCCCAACGGCCCCACACTGAGCAGTTCTTC
NA TRBJ2-1 TRBV30 NA CAWSVSGNEQFF TGTGCCTGGAGTGTATCCGGCAATGAGCAGTTCTTC
many TRBJ2-7 TRBV7-2 TRBD2 CASQGGLAGDEQYF TGTGCCAGCCAGGGAGGACTAGCGGGGGACGAGCAGTACTTC
NA TRBJ2-3 TRBV15 NA CATSRDGREAQYF TGTGCCACCAGCAGAGATGGAAGGGAAGCGCAGTATTTT
NA TRBJ2-4 TRBV2 NA CASSERGIQYF TGTGCTAGCAGTGAGCGTGGGATTCAGTACTTC
NA TRBJ1-1 TRBV29-1 TRBD1 CSVAYIQGVITEAFF TGCAGCGTTGCCTATATACAGGGGGTTATCACTGAAGCTTTCTTT
NA TRBJ2-5 TRBV20-1 TRBD1 CSASPGTGTNERYF TGCAGTGCTAGCCCCGGGACAGGGACGAACGAGCGGTACTTC
NA TRBJ2-1 TRBV13 NA CASSLDFRGRDEQFF TGTGCCAGCAGCTTAGATTTCCGGGGAAGGGATGAGCAGTTCTTC
few TRBJ2-1 TRBV7-2 NA CASSFSVPANEQFF TGTGCCAGCAGCTTCTCCGTTCCAGCTAATGAGCAGTTCTTC
NA TRBJ2-2 TRBV4-3 NA CASSQGGPSTGELFF TGCGCCAGCAGCCAAGGGGGACCAAGCACCGGGGAGCTGTTTTTT
NA TRBJ2-7 TRBV7-2 NA CASRRTGRTYEQYF TGTGCCAGCAGGCGCACGGGACGGACGTACGAGCAGTACTTC
NA TRBJ2-5 TRBV7-9 TRBD1 CASSLSQGEETQYF TGTGCCAGCAGCTTATCCCAGGGGGAAGAGACCCAGTACTTC
NA TRBJ2-1 TRBV4-1 NA CASSQAPGEQFF TGCGCCAGCAGCCAAGCCCCGGGGGAACAGTTCTTC
NA TRBJ1-1 TRBV7-2 NA CASSLEGAPEAFF TGTGCCAGCAGCCTAGAGGGCGCCCCAGAAGCTTTCTTT
NA TRBJ2-7 TRBV4-3 NA CASSQGLVDTYDEQYF TGCGCCAGCAGCCAAGGCCTAGTAGACACCTACGACGAGCAGTACTTC
NA TRBJ1-1 TRBV5-1 TRBD1 CASSSGQFTEAFF TGCGCCAGCAGCTCGGGACAGTTCACTGAAGCTTTCTTT
few TRBJ1-6 TRBV4-3 NA CASSQGAGYSPLHF TGCGCCAGCAGCCAAGGTGCAGGTTATTCACCCCTCCACTTT
NA TRBJ2-7 TRBV7-9 NA CASSISERTYEQYF TGTGCCAGTTCGATTTCGGAGCGGACCTACGAGCAGTACTTC
NA TRBJ2-4 TRBV18 NA CASSPPRLENIQYF TGTGCCAGCTCACCACCTCGACTAGAGAACATTCAGTACTTC
NA TRBJ2-5 TRBV27 NA CTSSLSSWETQYF TGTACCAGCAGTTTATCGTCGTGGGAGACCCAGTACTTC
NA TRBJ1-2 TRBV20-1 NA CSARDVSRGANYGYTF TGCAGTGCTAGAGATGTGAGTAGGGGAGCTAACTATGGCTACACCTTC
few TRBJ2-7 TRBV10-3 NA CAIRGVGVSSYEQYF TGTGCCATCAGGGGGGTTGGTGTTAGCTCCTACGAGCAGTACTTC
NA TRBJ2-3 TRBV7-3 NA CASSFSRDIDTQYF TGTGCCAGCAGCTTTTCTCGGGATATAGATACGCAGTATTTT
NA TRBJ2-5 TRBV7-9 TRBD1 CASSRDRDQYF TGTGCCAGCAGCCGGGACAGGGACCAGTACTTC
NA TRBJ2-6 TRBV28 TRBD1 CAGSLHQGAGANVLTF TGTGCCGGCAGTTTACACCAGGGGGCTGGGGCCAACGTCCTGACTTTC
NA TRBJ2-3 TRBV7-8 NA CASTNLADGYTDTQYF TGTGCCAGCACAAATTTGGCGGACGGATACACAGATACGCAGTATTTT
NA TRBJ2-7 TRBV30 NA CAWKQGLYEQYF TGTGCCTGGAAACAGGGACTTTACGAGCAGTACTTC
NA TRBJ2-7 TRBV3-1 NA CASSQDWDYEQYF TGTGCCAGCAGCCAAGACTGGGATTACGAGCAGTACTTC
NA TRBJ1-5 TRBV6-4 TRBD1 CASSVSWDRGQPQHF TGTGCCAGCAGTGTTTCTTGGGACAGGGGTCAGCCCCAGCATTTT
NA TRBJ2-5 TRBV6-5 NA CASSYWPRGAAETQYF TGTGCCAGCAGTTACTGGCCGAGAGGGGCGGCGGAGACCCAGTACTTC
NA TRBJ2-7 TRBV9 NA CASSGDLQYF TGTGCCAGCAGCGGGGACTTACAGTACTTC
NA TRBJ1-5 TRBV4-1 NA CASSPVRVQGNQPQHF TGCGCCAGCAGCCCCGTAAGGGTCCAGGGCAATCAGCCCCAGCATTTT
few TRBJ1-1 TRBV20-1 NA CSALTVNGAEAFF TGCAGTGCTCTAACAGTAAACGGGGCTGAAGCTTTCTTT